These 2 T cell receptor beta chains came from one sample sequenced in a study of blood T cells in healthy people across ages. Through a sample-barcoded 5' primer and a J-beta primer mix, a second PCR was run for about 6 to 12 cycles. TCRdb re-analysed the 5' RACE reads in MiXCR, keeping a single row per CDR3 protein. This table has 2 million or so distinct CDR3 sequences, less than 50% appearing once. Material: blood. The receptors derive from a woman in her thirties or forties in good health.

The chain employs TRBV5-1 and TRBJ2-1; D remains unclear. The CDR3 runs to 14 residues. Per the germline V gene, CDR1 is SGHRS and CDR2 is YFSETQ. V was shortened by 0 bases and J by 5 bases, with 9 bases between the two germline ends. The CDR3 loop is CASSLDLADNEQFF. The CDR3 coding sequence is TGCGCCAGCAGCTTGGATTTGGCAGACAATGAGCAGTTCTTC.

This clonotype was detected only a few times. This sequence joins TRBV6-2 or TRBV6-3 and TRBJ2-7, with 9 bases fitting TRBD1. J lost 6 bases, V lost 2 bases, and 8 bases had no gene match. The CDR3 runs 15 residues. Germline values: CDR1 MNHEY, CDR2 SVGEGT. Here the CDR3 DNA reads TGTGCCAGCAGTTACGCCGGGACAGGGACTATCGAGCAGTACTTC. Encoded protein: CASSYAGTGTIEQYF.